This TCR beta chain originates from a study of blood T cells in healthy people across ages (dated by TCRdb to the mid-2010s). The study in broad terms: Template switching captured roughly one uniquely barcoded TCR beta cDNA molecule per two T cells in model experiments. Using deep sequencing normalized with unique cDNA molecular identifiers, the study measured how TCR beta repertoire diversity changes with age. Donors were grouped into four age groups: young (average 16 years), middle-aged (about 40), aged (roughly 62) and long-lived (less than 85). To avoid experimental bias, donors of different ages were spread randomly across the sequencing lanes. The study analyzed two additional independent replicas of 1 million unique cDNA reads from the same blood draw for two donors, one aged 18 to 29 and one aged 80 or older. Study-wide conclusions, independent of this receptor: Observed TCR beta diversity per million T cells fell roughly linearly with age, and a significant reduction was already apparent by age about 38. Estimates of total diversity based on one million sequenced T cells were considered lower bounds and underestimates. Since profiling was done on bulk unsorted PBMCs, naive and antigen-experienced compartments could not be conclusively compared. Compared with the aged group, more naive CD4+ T cells, fewer expanded clones and increased TCR diversity were shown by the long-lived group, suggesting age selection. Donor CMV infection status was unknown, potentially confounding age-related changes in expanded clonotypes. There was a strong correlation between observed TCR beta diversity and the percentage of naive T cells measured by flow cytometry.

The library was produced with 5' RACE. The reads were generated on an Illumina HiSeq 2500. A second about 6 to 11 cycle PCR used a sample-barcoded 5' primer and a J-beta primer mix. A template-switch 5' adaptor carrying 12 random nucleotides introduced a unique molecular identifier onto each TCR beta cDNA molecule. Each sample yielded at least 2.5 million CDR3-containing paired-end reads. First-strand cDNA synthesis was performed from all RNA using the Mint cDNA synthesis kit, with priming by a TRBC-specific oligonucleotide. Following uracil-DNA glycosylase treatment, all cDNA underwent a first 18-cycle PCR with the universal primers M1SS and BC2_uni_R. Regarding the original processing steps: Normalization of each sample was performed by random selection of 1 million high-quality reads, each carrying a distinct molecular identifier. Reads sharing molecular identifiers were discarded rather than binned into consensus sequences. CDR3 identification, clonotype clustering and error correction used MiTCR with a Q25 quality threshold and the strictest error-elimination algorithm. A nonparametric unseen species model with Euler transformation was used to estimate lower-bound total TCR beta diversity. Clones were called with MiXCR by TCRdb after fastp trimmed the public reads at Q25, and only in-frame beta chains were retained. Records with the same CDR3 protein are collapsed into one entry carrying the most frequent genes and DNA. TCRdb, not the authors, supplied the V and J calls. Within this sample are hundreds of thousands of distinct CDR3 sequences, with 40% to 45% of them counted one time only. The biggest ten clones account for about 32% of the sample.

Systemically healthy Caucasian individuals from Russia, some 40 in total and aged roughly 6 to 100 years, were included as donors. Ten milliliters of peripheral blood were drawn from each donor into EDTA-treated Vacutainer tubes. Ficoll-Paque density-gradient centrifugation was used to isolate PBMCs, with at least 6 million per sample. Total RNA was extracted from PBMCs with Trizol reagent, with at least 6 micrograms obtained per sample. For every donor, flow cytometry on a PBMC aliquot measured the percentage of naive CD45RAhigh/CD27high T cells. With regard to this clonotype: Its antigen is not yet known. No base quality information exists; no much larger clone differs at one position.

Measured from the cysteine to the phenylalanine, the CDR3 is 16 residues long. Of the read, only the CDR3 DNA is kept; its 48 bases are in frame from base 1. From a lookup of the germline V gene, CDR1 and CDR2 are KGHDR and SFDVKD. Relative to germline, V is missing 3 bases and J is missing 3 bases, with 5 bases of the junction outside any gene match. What was sequenced was blood. The chain links TRBV24-1 with TRBJ2-7; TRBD2 agrees with 12 junctional bases. This receptor was identified in a man older than 75 in good health. The sequenced DNA is TGTGCCACCAGTGATACTACTAGCGGGAGGCTCTACGAGCAGTACTTC. Its translation is CATSDTTSGRLYEQYF.